These 6 T cell receptor beta chains came from one sample sequenced in a study of T cell clonality in common variable immunodeficiency. Overall study findings and caveats: Reportedly, TCR beta sequences from common variable immunodeficiency showed fewer deletions and N-nucleotide insertions.

Data came from immunoSEQ multiplex PCR; TCRdb stores just in-frame clones and leaves some out. Reported are 30,000 to 40,000 clones, none seen only once; the ten largest carry around 27%. Their recognized antigens are unknown. Sequencing used peripheral blood mononuclear cells. These receptors came from a human donor with common variable immunodeficiency.

Ten or more counts support this clone. The CDR3 goes on 3 residues after the read ends, and that part is filled in from the germline J gene. The V call is TRBV18, the J call TRBJ2-1; D gene ambiguous. CDR3 length: 16 residues. Deletions cut 0 bases from V and 4 bases from J, with 13 bases between. CDR1 KGHSH and CDR2 LQKENI come from the germline V gene. The CDR3 loop reads CASSPPVGTYYNEQFF. The CDR3 bases that were read are TGTGCCAGCTCACCACCGGTCGGTACTTATTACAATGAG.

The sample holds many counts of this clone. Relative to the germline gene, one junction end is altered; a read error may explain this. The read ends 3 residues before the CDR3 terminus; that terminus is restored from the germline J gene. The rearrangement uses TRBV4-2 and TRBJ1-5; D may be TRBD1 (5 bases). The CDR3 spans 16 residues. Germline V gene sequence: CDR1 LGHNA, CDR2 YNFKEQ. The part of the CDR3 DNA that was read is TGCGCCAGCAGCCAAGATCCTATAGGGGCGTCTTGGCCC. The encoded protein is CASSQDPIGASWP. The whole CDR3 reads CASSQDPIGASWPQHF.

This clone was seen repeatedly, ten times or more. The read falls 3 residues short of the CDR3 end, and the missing part is taken from the germline J gene. The chain recombines TRBV29-1 with TRBJ2-7, with D hard to call. Germline CDR1 is SQVTM and CDR2 is ANQGSEA. The CDR3 is 11 residues long. The V end was cut by 5 bases, the J end by 4 bases, with 9 bases between. The covered CDR3 bases are TGCAGCGTTAGAGAAACTTACGAG. This sequence encodes CSVRETYE. The CDR3 in its entirety is CSVRETYEQYF.

This clone was detected only a few times. From the germline J gene comes the end of the CDR3, since the read stops 3 residues before it. This chain joins TRBV6-2 or TRBV6-3 and TRBJ2-7, with D tentatively TRBD1 (5 bases). V lost 2 bases, J lost 2 bases, and 7 bases lay in between. This CDR3 comprises 13 residues. Germline V CDR1 and CDR2: MNHEY, SVGEGT. The CDR3 spells CASSYQGAYEQYF. The CDR3 DNA, read in part, is TGTGCCAGCAGTTACCAGGGCGCCTACGAG.

This clone was seen more than once but under ten times. The read stops 3 residues short of the end of the CDR3; the missing end is completed from the germline J gene. The V and J genes are TRBV18 and TRBJ1-2; no firm D call. The CDR3 is 15 residues long. CDR1 is KGHSH and CDR2 is LQKENI in the germline V gene. V lost 2 bases, J lost 4 bases, and 14 bases lay in between. Partial CDR3 DNA: TGTGCCAGCTCACCAGAGCTGGGTCCTAGCTATGGC. Residues: CASSPELGPSYG. The full CDR3 protein is CASSPELGPSYGYTF.

This clone was seen many times. The read gets to within 3 residues of the CDR3 end, and the germline J gene fills in the rest. The V call is TRBV6-1, the J call TRBJ2-1; 8 bases agree with TRBD1. V was clipped by 4 bases and J by 4 bases; unmatched bases: 3. Germline CDR1 reads MNHNS; CDR2 reads SASEGT. CDR3 length: 14 residues. The covered CDR3 bases are TGTGCCAGCAGTGTAGACAGGGGATACAATGAG. It codes for CASSVDRGYNE. The whole CDR3 sequence reads CASSVDRGYNEQFF.